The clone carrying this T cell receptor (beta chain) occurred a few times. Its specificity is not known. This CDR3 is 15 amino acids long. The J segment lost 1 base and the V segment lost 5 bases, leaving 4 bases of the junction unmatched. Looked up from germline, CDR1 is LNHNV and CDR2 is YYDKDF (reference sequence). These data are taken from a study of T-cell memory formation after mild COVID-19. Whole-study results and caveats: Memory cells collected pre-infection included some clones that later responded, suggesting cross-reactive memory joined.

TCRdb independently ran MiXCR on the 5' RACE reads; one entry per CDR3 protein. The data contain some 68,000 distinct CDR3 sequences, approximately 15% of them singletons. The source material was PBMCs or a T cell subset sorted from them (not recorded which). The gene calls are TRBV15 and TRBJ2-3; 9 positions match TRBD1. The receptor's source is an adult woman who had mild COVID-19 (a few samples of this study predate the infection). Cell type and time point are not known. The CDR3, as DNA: TGTGCCACCAGCCCCCGGGACAGGGGCACAGATACGCAGTATTTT. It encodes CATSPRDRGTDTQYF.